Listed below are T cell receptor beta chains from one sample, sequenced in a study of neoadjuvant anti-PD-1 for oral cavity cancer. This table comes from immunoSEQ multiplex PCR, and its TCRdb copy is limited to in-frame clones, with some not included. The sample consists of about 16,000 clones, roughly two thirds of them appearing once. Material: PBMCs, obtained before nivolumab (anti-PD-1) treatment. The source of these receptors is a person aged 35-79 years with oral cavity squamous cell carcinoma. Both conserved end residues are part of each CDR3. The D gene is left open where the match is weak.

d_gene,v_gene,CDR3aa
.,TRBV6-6,CASRGRAYEQYF
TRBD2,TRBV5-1,CASSQLAEDYNEQFF
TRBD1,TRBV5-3,CARSPPGQYYGYTF
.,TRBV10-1,CASSPVGAFFYEQYF
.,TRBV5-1,CASSSTENTEAFF
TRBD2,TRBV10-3,CAISEGLAGGEQYF
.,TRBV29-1,CSVDYGNYGYTF
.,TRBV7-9,CASSPSTRGNTEAFF
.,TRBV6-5,CASREKNYGYTF
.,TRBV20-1,CSGSSNTEAFF
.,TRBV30,CAWEERGEAFF
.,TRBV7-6,CASSLGRSFSF
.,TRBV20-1,CSAKRQQHF
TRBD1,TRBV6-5,CASSYAGTGVNIQYF
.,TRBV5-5,CASSFEIGGYTF
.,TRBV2,CASRLPGAQNTEAFF
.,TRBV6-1,CASTLGTGPWPQHF
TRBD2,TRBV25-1,CASSERTSGPYEQYF
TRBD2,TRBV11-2,CASSLSAGGAYEQYF
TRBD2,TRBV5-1,CASSLAGGRAFIGEQFF
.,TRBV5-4,CASSPGDGYEKLFF
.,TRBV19,CASSFSQGLNEQFF
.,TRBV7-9,CASSTLWGGTSYEQYF
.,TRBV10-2,CASSDAGPEAFF
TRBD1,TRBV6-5,CASSQGEGGYTF
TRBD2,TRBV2,CASSEAYPGLAGVNTGELFF
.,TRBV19,CASSSPDGKPYTEAFF
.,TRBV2,CASSEASSYGYTF
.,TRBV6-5,CASSYSNREMGGELFF
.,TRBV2,CASSVGGSTDTQYF
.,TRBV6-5,CASSGGRDNSPLHF
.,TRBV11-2,CASSLGAGDGYTF
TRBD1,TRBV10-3,CAISESTDRGYTF
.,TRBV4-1,CASSGRTENTEAFF
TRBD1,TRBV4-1,CASSRVQGAGTEAFF
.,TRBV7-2,CASSLVAGYGYTF
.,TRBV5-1,CASSLDSPEAFF
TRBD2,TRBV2,CASSAGRETQYF
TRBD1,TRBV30,CAWSILGQGAREQYF
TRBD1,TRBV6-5,CASSSGTGGEQYF
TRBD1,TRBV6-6,CASSPGTENTEAFF
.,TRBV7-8,CASSLSTGGQVNTEAFF
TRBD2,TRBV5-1,CASSFLGGSSYEQYF
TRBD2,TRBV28,CASSWTSGSGEQYF
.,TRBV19,CASSWGDQPQHF
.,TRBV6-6,CASSPEDKGGQYF
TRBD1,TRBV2,CASSVPGQDAYEQYF
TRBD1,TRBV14,CASSHAGQGAAEDTQYF
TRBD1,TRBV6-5,CASSYLRTGGGYGYTF
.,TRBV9,CASSPPASYEQYF
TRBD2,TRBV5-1,CASSLAASGAASTDTQYF
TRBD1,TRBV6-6,CASSRQGAGTNEKLFF
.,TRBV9,CASSVDSSYGYTF
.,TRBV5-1,CASSPAANYGYTF
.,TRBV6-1,CASSIGELFF
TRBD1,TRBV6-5,CASSQTRDRVYEQYF
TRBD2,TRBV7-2,CASSSGTSGVYNEQFF